Only a few counts were recorded for the clone carrying this T cell receptor (beta chain). This sample is part of a study of blood T cell repertoires in COVID-19. At the level of the study: Italy, Spain and the United States were the sources of the convalescent and acute COVID-19 samples.

The CDR3 extends over 12 amino acids. Per germline, CDR1 SQVTM and CDR2 ANQGSEA. Trimming shortened V by 8 bases and J by 4 bases, and 14 bases separated the two germline ends. Authors' analysis steps: Estimated nucleated cell counts came from reference gene primer amplification. Assay: immunoSEQ multiplex PCR; the TCRdb copy retains only in-frame clones and omits some. The DNA was the basis for D and trimming; V, J and clone size are from that table. The sample gives a few hundred thousand clones, about 87% of which show up once; approximately 6% is in the top ten. Seattle patient enrollment occurred during active infection, with longitudinal follow-up thereafter.

Sequencing was done on a sample of peripheral blood. The clonotype was recovered from a woman between 50 and 59 years old with COVID-19, enrolled during active disease. The chain links TRBV29-1 to TRBJ1-1, with no clear D. CDR3 sequence reads: CSWEGIGTEAFF. The DNA of the CDR3 is TGCAGCTGGGAGGGTATAGGCACTGAAGCTTTCTTT.